A selection of T cell receptor beta chains follows, all from one sample in a study of cytomegalovirus exposure and HLA in healthy donors. TCRdb's copy holds only in-frame clones and misses some; the assay was immunoSEQ multiplex PCR. Here the sample spans about 82,000 clones, roughly 80% being singletons. Sequencing input: PBMCs. These receptors originate from a woman in her 50s in good health and CMV-seropositive. The CDR3 runs from the conserved cysteine through the conserved F or W. The D gene is left open where the match is weak. Only part of the rows carry a size: once, few, many, or a class if the clone is expanded.

j_call | cdr3_length | clone_size | d_call | v_call | cdr3_nt | cdr3_aa
TRBJ1-1 | 16 | . | . | TRBV2 | TGTGCCAGCAGTGAAGTGGGCCAGGGGATGGGAACTGAAGCTTTCTTT | CASSEVGQGMGTEAFF
TRBJ2-7 | 17 | few | TRBD2 | TRBV14 | TGTGCCAGCAGCCATACCTGGTCCCGGGACTACCACTACGAGCAGTACTTC | CASSHTWSRDYHYEQYF
TRBJ2-5 | 14 | once | . | TRBV12-1 | TGTGCCAGCAGCTTTGCCCGGGGGTGCGAGACCCAGTACTTC | CASSFARGCETQYF
TRBJ1-2 | 13 | once | . | TRBV11-2 | TGTGCCAGCAGCTCCTACAGGGCGAATGGCTACACCTTC | CASSSYRANGYTF
TRBJ1-2 | 11 | . | TRBD1 | TRBV6-1 | TGTGCCAGCAGCAGGGGGCACGGCTACACCTTC | CASSRGHGYTF
TRBJ2-7 | 14 | . | TRBD2 | TRBV30 | TGTGCCTGGAGTGTACAAGCGGGACTCTACGAGCAGTACTTC | CAWSVQAGLYEQYF
TRBJ1-5 | 13 | once | . | TRBV6-1 | TGTGCCAGCAGTCACGGTCCGCTTCAGCCCCAGCATTTT | CASSHGPLQPQHF
TRBJ2-2 | 13 | . | TRBD1 | TRBV7-9 | TGTTCCAGCAGACAGACAGGGATGGGGGAGCTGTTTTTT | CSSRQTGMGELFF
TRBJ2-7 | 16 | . | TRBD2 | TRBV5-3 | TGTGCCAGAAGCCTTTGGACTAGCGGGACAGCCTACGAGCAGTACTTC | CARSLWTSGTAYEQYF
TRBJ2-7 | 15 | few | . | TRBV9 | TGTGCCAGCAGCGTAGAAACCGGGAACTCCTACGAGCAGTACTTC | CASSVETGNSYEQYF
TRBJ1-1 | 15 | . | . | TRBV11-2 | TGTGCCAGCAGCTTAGGAAGTCGCAGGAACACTGAAGCTTTCTTT | CASSLGSRRNTEAFF
TRBJ1-4 | 14 | . | . | TRBV10-2 | TGCGCCAGCAGTCCTCAGGCAACTAATGAAAAACTGTTTTTT | CASSPQATNEKLFF
TRBJ1-5 | 13 | few | TRBD1 | TRBV15 | TGTGCCACCAGGGACAGGGGGCATCAGCCCCAGCATTTT | CATRDRGHQPQHF
TRBJ2-6 | 15 | . | . | TRBV6-6 | TGTGCCAGCAAGAACACAGGGTTCGGGGCCAACGTCCTGACTTTC | CASKNTGFGANVLTF
TRBJ2-1 | 14 | . | . | TRBV7-7 | TGTGCTAGCAGCCGGCTAGGAGGCTACAATGAGCAGTTCTTC | CASSRLGGYNEQFF
TRBJ1-6 | 15 | . | TRBD1 | TRBV5-4 | TGTGCCAGCAGCTCTGGACAGGTCTCCAATTCACCCCTCCACTTT | CASSSGQVSNSPLHF
TRBJ2-5 | 13 | . | TRBD1 | TRBV28 | TGTGCCACCGACAGGGATCGTCAAGAGACCCAGTACTTC | CATDRDRQETQYF
TRBJ1-2 | 14 | . | . | TRBV7-8 | TGTGCCAGCAGCCTCGAGGGCGTGAGCTATGGCTACACCTTC | CASSLEGVSYGYTF
TRBJ1-2 | 15 | . | . | TRBV4-2 | TGTGCCAGCAGCCAAGAGAGCCTTTCTAACTATGGCTACACCTTC | CASSQESLSNYGYTF
TRBJ2-7 | 12 | . | . | TRBV5-1 | TGCGCCAGCAGCGACAGCTTCTACGAGCAGTACTTC | CASSDSFYEQYF
TRBJ2-7 | 15 | . | TRBD1 | TRBV10-3 | TGTGCCATCAAAACGGACAGGTCGAGCTCCTACGAGCAGTACTTC | CAIKTDRSSSYEQYF
TRBJ2-7 | 13 | . | . | TRBV7-6 | TGTGCCAGCAGCTCCTTCCGGGGGAACGAGCAGTACTTC | CASSSFRGNEQYF
TRBJ1-2 | 16 | few | . | TRBV5-4 | TGTGCCAGCAGCCTTGACCCAGGGGAAAAGGGCTATGGCTACACCTTC | CASSLDPGEKGYGYTF
TRBJ2-7 | 15 | . | TRBD1 | TRBV4-2 | TGTGCCAGCAGCCAATCCGGGACAGGAGCCTACGAGCAGTACTTC | CASSQSGTGAYEQYF
TRBJ1-5 | 19 | . | TRBD1 | TRBV7-9 | TGTGCCAGCAGCTTAGTGACACCGGGACAGGAATATAGCAATCAGCCCCAGCATTTT | CASSLVTPGQEYSNQPQHF
TRBJ2-7 | 13 | . | . | TRBV6-4 | TGTGCCAGCAGTGATACGGTAGCCTACGAGCAGTACTTC | CASSDTVAYEQYF
TRBJ2-1 | 15 | . | . | TRBV27 | TGTGCCAGCAGTTTCTCGACTCCCCTATACAATGAGCAGTTCTTC | CASSFSTPLYNEQFF
TRBJ2-1 | 16 | . | TRBD2 | TRBV14 | TGTGCCAGCAGCCAAGTGCCCAGCGGGAGGGGCAATGAGCAGTTCTTC | CASSQVPSGRGNEQFF
TRBJ2-5 | 15 | . | TRBD2 | TRBV6-1 | TGTGCCAGCAGTTCCTGGGCGGGGGAGTTGGAGACCCAGTACTTC | CASSSWAGELETQYF
TRBJ2-2 | 16 | . | . | TRBV7-7 | TGTGCTAGCAGCTTAGAGGCGGGGGCAACCACCGGGGAGCTGTTTTTT | CASSLEAGATTGELFF
TRBJ1-5 | 16 | . | . | TRBV4-2 | TGTGCCAGCAGCCAAGAACAGTTCGGTGGCAATCAGCCCCAGCATTTT | CASSQEQFGGNQPQHF
TRBJ1-5 | 13 | . | TRBD1 | TRBV6-6 | TGTGCCACAGGACAGGGGGCCCCCCAGCCCCAGCATTTT | CATGQGAPQPQHF
TRBJ2-5 | 10 | few | . | TRBV2 | TGTGCCAGCAGTGAAAGGAGTAGTTACTTC | CASSERSSYF
TRBJ1-2 | 12 | . | TRBD1 | TRBV29-1 | TGCAGCGCACGGACAGGGACGGATGGCTACACCTTC | CSARTGTDGYTF
TRBJ2-3 | 15 | . | . | TRBV9 | TGTGCCAGCAGCGTATCGTCCCTATCCGCAGATACGCAGTATTTT | CASSVSSLSADTQYF
TRBJ2-5 | 14 | . | . | TRBV27 | TGTGCCAGCAGTTCGCGACAGGGAGGAGAGACCCAGTACTTC | CASSSRQGGETQYF
TRBJ2-5 | 14 | . | TRBD2 | TRBV7-7 | TGTGCTAGCAGCTTAGACGGACTAGATCCGACCCAGTACTTC | CASSLDGLDPTQYF
TRBJ1-4 | 15 | . | TRBD1 | TRBV18 | TGTGCCAGCTCACCTAGGGGGACAGCTAATGAAAAACTGTTTTTT | CASSPRGTANEKLFF
TRBJ2-2 | 17 | . | TRBD2 | TRBV11-3 | TGTGCCAGCAGCTCGAATAGCGGGAGGGCGAACACCGGGGAGCTGTTTTTT | CASSSNSGRANTGELFF
TRBJ1-5 | 14 | . | TRBD1 | TRBV19 | TGTGCCAGTAGTTTCGGACAGGGCAATCAGCCCCAGCATTTT | CASSFGQGNQPQHF
TRBJ1-5 | 16 | few | TRBD1 | TRBV6-1 | TGTGCCAGCAGTGAAGCCTCGGGACAGGGGCATCAGCCCCAGCATTTT | CASSEASGQGHQPQHF
TRBJ2-3 | 11 | . | . | TRBV30 | TGTGCCTGGAGTAGCCGATATACGCAGTATTTT | CAWSSRYTQYF
TRBJ2-1 | 13 | . | TRBD2 | TRBV7-3 | TGTGCCAGCAGCTCGACTAGCTCGAATGAGCAGTTCTTC | CASSSTSSNEQFF
TRBJ2-2 | 12 | . | . | TRBV30 | TGTGCCTGGGGGCATAACACCGGGGAGCTGTTTTTT | CAWGHNTGELFF
TRBJ1-2 | 16 | . | . | TRBV5-1 | TGCGCCAGCAGCCCCGGGCGGGGGGCGCAGAACTATGGCTACACCTTC | CASSPGRGAQNYGYTF
TRBJ2-4 | 11 | . | . | TRBV20-1 | TGCAGTGCTAGGGAGGTCGACATTCAGTACTTC | CSAREVDIQYF